Shown below are 10 T cell receptor beta chains from a single sample sequenced in a study of blood T cell repertoires in COVID-19. TCRdb keeps only in-frame clones here, not all; method: immunoSEQ multiplex PCR. The sample contains 200,000 to 300,000 clones, roughly 79% of which appear only once. Sequenced material: peripheral blood. The receptors derive from a woman over 75 with COVID-19, enrolled during active disease.

The DNA for the CDR3 is TGTGCCAGCAGTCGCCCGGGACTAGCGGGTAACACCGGGGAGCTGTTTTTT. Its protein is CASSRPGLAGNTGELFF. J is TRBJ2-2 and V is TRBV7-9, with TRBD2 matching 12 bases. With 6 bases clipped from V and 2 bases from J, the junction kept 7 bases outside the gene matches. Germline CDR1 and CDR2: SEHNR and FQNEAQ (reference sequence). This CDR3 has 17 amino acids.

The chain is built from TRBV4-1 and TRBJ2-3; perhaps TRBD2 as D (6 bases). CDR3 length equals 14 residues. Deletions cut 1 base from V and 14 bases from J, with 19 bases between. Germline V gene sequence: CDR1 MGHRA, CDR2 YSYEKL. The CDR3 region is CASSQVGTGHTVYF. As DNA, the CDR3 is TGCGCCAGCAGCCAAGTAGGGACTGGTCACACCGTGTATTTT.

This chain uses TRBV11-2 with TRBJ1-2; D might be TRBD1 (6 bases). The CDR3 totals 15 residues. The V gene's germline CDR1 is SGHAT and CDR2 FQNNGV. V lost 0 bases to trimming and J lost 4 bases, with 12 bases between them. The CDR3, as DNA: TGTGCCAGCAGCTTAGAGTCCAGGGGTGGCTATGGCTACACCTTC. Residues: CASSLESRGGYGYTF.

In its sample, this clone was seen a few times. The genes are TRBV18 and TRBJ2-2; possibly TRBD1 for D (5 bases). Germline-derived CDR1 and CDR2 are KGHSH and LQKENI. Trimming took 0 bases from V and 7 from J, leaving 12 bases between them. This CDR3 comprises 15 residues. CDR3: CASSPPSRVNGELFF. CDR3 DNA: TGTGCCAGCTCACCACCGAGCAGGGTAAACGGGGAGCTGTTTTTT.

Points on this clone: Relative to the germline gene, one junction end is altered; a read error may explain this. J is TRBJ1-1 and V is TRBV15, with D unclear. CDR1 LNHNV and CDR2 YYDKDF come from the germline V gene (reference sequence). The CDR3 has 15 residues. The CDR3 DNA sequence: TGTGCCACCAGCGGCCAGGATAGGCTGAAAACTGAAGCTTTCTTT. It codes for CATSGQDRLKTEAFF.

The V gene is TRBV11-1, the J gene TRBJ1-4; 9 nucleotides line up with TRBD1. This CDR3 is 14 amino acids long. J lost 8 bases, V lost 4 bases, and 5 bases had no gene match. The germline V gene has CDR1 SGHAT and CDR2 FQDESV (reference sequence). CDR3 loop: CASSSGTGKEKLFF. DNA for the CDR3: TGTGCCAGCAGCTCCGGGACAGGGAAGGAAAAACTGTTTTTT.

The genes are TRBV5-4 and TRBJ2-3; TRBD2 agrees at 7 bases. The CDR3 runs to 14 residues. Germline CDR1 is SGHNT and CDR2 is YYREEE (reference sequence). V was pared by 0 bases and J by 4 bases, with 2 bases of the junction left unmatched. CDR3 sequence: CASSLDAGADTQYF. CDR3 nucleotides: TGTGCCAGCAGCTTGGATGCGGGAGCAGATACGCAGTATTTT.

The CDR3 reads CASSSLPDRGANEQFF. DNA for the CDR3: TGCGCCAGCAGCTCCCTACCGGACAGAGGGGCGAATGAGCAGTTCTTC. The chain carries TRBV5-1 and TRBJ2-1, with a weak D call TRBD1 (6 bases). The CDR3 consists of 16 residues. V lost 3 bases, J lost 7 bases, and 20 bases lay in between. Germline values: CDR1 SGHRS, CDR2 YFSETQ.

The DNA of the CDR3 is TGTGCCAGCAGCGAGAGGGGGGGTAGTCAGCCCCAGCATTTT. Translation: CASSERGGSQPQHF. This chain joins TRBV9 and TRBJ1-5, with D possibly matching TRBD1 (6 bases). This CDR3 contains 14 residues. Germline CDR1 and CDR2: SGDLS and YYNGEE. V was shortened by 3 bases and J by 6 bases, with 13 bases between the two germline ends.

This clone was observed a few times. This chain links TRBV6-2 or TRBV6-3 with TRBJ1-5; D ambiguous. V lost 0 bases, J lost 11 bases, and 11 bases lay in between. Germline CDR1 reads MNHEY; CDR2 reads SVGEGT. CDR3 size: 13 residues. The chain's CDR3 is CASSYSVSSAQHF. Here the CDR3 DNA reads TGTGCCAGCAGTTACTCCGTTTCCTCGGCCCAGCATTTT.